This T cell receptor beta chain comes out of a study of metastatic and nonmetastatic thyroid tumors. Patients had received no treatment of any kind before thyroid surgery. This clone was counted at least ten times. In the study's own analysis: Between-group CDR3 differences, defined by clinicopathological status, yielded a distant-metastasis classifier for papillary thyroid cancer. TCRdb re-processed the PCR reads through MiXCR. These V and J calls are TCRdb output, not the study's own analysis. The repertoire holds 20,000 to 25,000 clones, with 13% to 15% as singletons. Sequencing was performed on tumor tissue. The sequence came from a female donor with papillary thyroid cancer or a benign thyroid nodule (not recorded which). Some clones in this sample may be carry-over from other donors' samples.

The DNA of the CDR3 is TGTGCCAGCAGTAACCCTTCGGGGAATGAAAAACTGTTTTTT. It translates to CASSNPSGNEKLFF. The chain links TRBV6-1 to TRBJ1-4; no firm D call. CDR1 and CDR2 from the germline V gene are MNHNS and SASEGT. The V and J ends lost 5 bases and 5 bases respectively, with 12 bases between them. This CDR3 contains 14 residues.